What follows describes a single T cell receptor beta chain. Its antigen is unknown. The V gene end was trimmed by 0 bases and the J gene end by 5 bases; junction bases not matched to a gene: 8. This CDR3 comprises 16 residues. Germline CDR1 SGHAT, CDR2 FQDESV (reference sequence). These data originate in a study of cytomegalovirus exposure and HLA in healthy donors. Whole-study findings and limits: Among CMV-associated TCR beta chains, most appeared HLA-restricted in a later analysis.

PCR primers comprised 60 Vbeta and 13 Jbeta primers. Method: immunoSEQ multiplex PCR; TCRdb's copy keeps in-frame clones and lacks some. The sample carries 130,000 to 150,000 clones, about two thirds recorded once. This chain links TRBV11-1 with TRBJ2-5, with TRBD1 matching 8 bases. The receptor's source is a woman younger than 30 in good health and CMV-seronegative. Specimen: PBMCs. CDR3 residues: CASSLAWTGPGETQYF. The CDR3 region has the DNA TGTGCCAGCAGCTTAGCCTGGACAGGGCCTGGGGAGACCCAGTACTTC.